The T cell receptor (beta chain) described here comes from a study of blood T cell repertoires in COVID-19. Across the whole study: Whether acute or convalescent, the COVID-19 samples came from the United States, Italy and Spain.

Only in-frame clones appear in the TCRdb table, and some are missing; sequencing was by immunoSEQ multiplex PCR. The data contain roughly 120,000 clones, 65% to 85% of them seen just once; the ten biggest clones take up approximately 2%. The germline V gene has CDR1 LGHNA and CDR2 YNFKEQ. This CDR3 region has 13 residues. The V end lost 4 bases, the J end lost 2 bases, and 7 bases lay between the germline ends. V is TRBV4-2 and J is TRBJ2-3; D ambiguous. The sequence derives from a man between 65 and 85 years old with acute or convalescent COVID-19. Sequencing was done on a sample of peripheral blood. The chain's CDR3 is CASSPGSTDTQYF. The CDR3 DNA reads TGTGCCAGCAGCCCAGGCTCCACAGATACGCAGTATTTT.